A single sample gave rise to the 28 T cell receptor beta chains below, sequenced in a study of cytomegalovirus exposure and HLA in healthy donors (dated 2017 in TCRdb). Library preparation employed the immunoSEQ multiplex PCR assay. A mixture of 60 forward primers for TCR Vbeta segments and 13 reverse primers for TCR Jbeta segments was used in the multiplex PCR. Sourced from immuneACCESS, this table was stored by TCRdb with only in-frame sequences that have V and J called. A share of the clones is absent; for the studies checked, an unresolved V gene accounts for under half, and the remainder has no known explanation. The sample yields under 95,000 clones; roughly 75% were counted once. 1.1% of the sample is taken by the ten largest. The sequenced material came from PBMCs. These receptors all come from a male donor in good health and CMV-seronegative.

There are a few counts of this clone. This chain links TRBV2 with TRBJ1-2, with D hard to call. The CDR3 is 13 residues long. Trimming removed 5 bases at V and 2 bases at J, with 9 bases between. Germline values: CDR1 SNHLY, CDR2 FYNNEI. The CDR3 DNA is TGTGCCAGCAGTACACCGGGAAACTATGGCTACACCTTC. It codes for CASSTPGNYGYTF.

The chain uses TRBV27 and TRBJ2-7; 10 bases match TRBD1. The CDR3 loop spans 19 amino acids. Germline V gives CDR1 MNHEY, CDR2 SMNVEV (reference sequence). Trimming cost V 3 bases and J 6 bases; bases outside gene matches: 20. In DNA, the CDR3 is TGTGCCAGCAGTTTGGAGGGACAGGGGTCGCCCCTTCGGGGGGGCGAGCAGTACTTC. It yields the protein CASSLEGQGSPLRGGEQYF.

This chain uses TRBV29-1 with TRBJ1-2; 8 bases fit TRBD1. V lost 4 bases and J lost 3; bases outside the gene matches: 19. This CDR3 contains 18 residues. CDR1 SQVTM and CDR2 ANQGSEA come from the germline V gene. The DNA of the CDR3 is TGCAGCGTTGCTCCCCTCGAAAGATCGGGACAGGAATACTATGGCTACACCTTC. This gives the protein CSVAPLERSGQEYYGYTF.

V is TRBV5-1 and J is TRBJ2-3; 7 bases map to TRBD1. The J segment lost 4 bases and the V segment lost 2 bases, leaving 4 bases of the junction unmatched. The CDR3 spans 14 residues. CDR1 is SGHRS and CDR2 is YFSETQ in the germline V gene. CDR3 nucleotides: TGCGCCAGCAGCTTCTTAACAGGGGCAGATACGCAGTATTTT. This codes for CASSFLTGADTQYF.

This chain connects TRBV12-2 to TRBJ2-5; the table calls TRBD2, which could not be checked here. TRBV12-2 is a pseudogene segment. The CDR3 is made up of 17 amino acids. Here the CDR3 DNA reads TGTGCAAGTCGCACCATACGACTAGCGGGGGGGAAAGAGACCCAGTACTTC. Protein: CASRTIRLAGGKETQYF.

J is TRBJ2-7 and V is TRBV5-1; perhaps TRBD2 as D (6 bases). Germline V gives CDR1 SGHRS, CDR2 YFSETQ. The CDR3 totals 11 residues. Trimming cost V 7 bases and J 4 bases, with 9 bases left between them. Here the CDR3 DNA reads TGCGCCAGCGGTGGAGGGTACGAGCAGTACTTC. Its protein product is CASGGGYEQYF.

The V and J genes are TRBV18 and TRBJ1-3; no reliable D call. Germline V lookup: CDR1 KGHSH, CDR2 LQKENI. V was cut by 6 bases and J by 0 bases, with 12 bases left in between. The length of the CDR3 is 15 residues. CDR3 nucleotide sequence: TGTGCCAGCTCGACCACGGGTTACTCTGGAAACACCATATATTTT. It codes for CASSTTGYSGNTIYF.

This clone has a single count. The chain is built from TRBV5-1 and TRBJ2-7, with 8 bases that match TRBD2. V lost 4 bases to trimming and J lost 1 base; unmatched junction nucleotides: 13. CDR1 is SGHRS, CDR2 YFSETQ, per germline. This CDR3 region has 17 residues. CDR3 residues: CASSLGLAGLFSYEQYF. The CDR3 DNA reads TGCGCCAGCAGCCTCGGACTAGCCGGCCTATTTTCCTACGAGCAGTACTTC. The whole variable domain, filled in from reference TRBV5-1 and TRBJ2-7, reads KAGVTQTPRYLIKTRGQQVTLSCSPISGHRSVSWYQQTPGQGLQFLFEYFSETQRNKGNFPGRFSGRQFSNSRSEMNVSTLELGDSALYLCASSLGLAGLFSYEQYFGPGTRLTVT.

J is TRBJ1-2 and V is TRBV29-1; D remains ambiguous. V lost 2 bases and J 4 bases, leaving 14 bases between the germline ends. The germline CDR1 and CDR2 sequences are SQVTM and ANQGSEA. The CDR3 has 14 residues. The DNA for the CDR3 is TGCAGCGTTGAACAAAGCGGACCTTCCTATGGCTACACCTTC. This codes for CSVEQSGPSYGYTF.

This chain uses TRBV2 with TRBJ2-5; D may be TRBD2 (6 bases). The last part of the DNA fits TRBJ2-7 better; the J call may be wrong. Germline V lookup: CDR1 SNHLY, CDR2 FYNNEI. The CDR3 has 12 residues. The CDR3 DNA sequence: TGTGCCAGCAGTCGCGGACTATTCGAGCAGTACTTC. It translates to CASSRGLFEQYF.

This clone was counted a few times. This rearrangement joins TRBV18 to TRBJ1-5, with D unclear. V lost 2 bases and J lost 10, with 15 bases in between. The CDR3 extends over 14 amino acids. Germline V CDR1 and CDR2: KGHSH, LQKENI. The CDR3: CASSPATAGEPQHF. The CDR3, as DNA: TGTGCCAGCTCACCAGCGACCGCGGGAGAACCCCAGCATTTT.

This clone was found once. The chain carries TRBV7-9 and TRBJ2-2; 8 bases line up with TRBD2. CDR1 is SEHNR and CDR2 is FQNEAQ in the germline V gene (reference sequence). CDR3 length: 18 amino acids. V was pared by 2 bases and J by 1 base, with 9 bases of the junction left unmatched. CDR3 nucleotide sequence: TGTGCCAGCAGCTTAATAACGGGGGGGCCGATGAACACCGGGGAGCTGTTTTTT. Its translation: CASSLITGGPMNTGELFF.

The chain recombines TRBV4-3 with TRBJ2-2, with TRBD1 matching 8 bases. This CDR3 contains 15 residues. Germline CDR1 and CDR2: LGHNA and YSLEER. The ends lost 6 bases at V and 1 base at J; junction bases unmatched: 4. CDR3 sequence (DNA): TGCGCCAGCAGTCCCGGGACAGGGAACACCGGGGAGCTGTTTTTT. It specifies CASSPGTGNTGELFF.

The rearrangement joins TRBV28 to TRBJ2-1; tentatively, D is TRBD2 (5 bases). CDR3 length equals 17 residues. Germline-derived CDR1 and CDR2 are MDHEN and SYDVKM. The ends were cut back, 3 bases at V and 8 bases at J, with 23 bases in the middle. CDR3 bases: TGTGCCAGCAGTTTCCCGCCGGGGAGCACGCCTTTGGATGAGCAGTTCTTC. Encoded protein: CASSFPPGSTPLDEQFF. Full variable domain (remainder filled in from reference TRBV28 and TRBJ2-1): DVKVTQSSRYLVKRTGEKVFLECVQDMDHENMFWYRQDPGLGLRLIYFSYDVKMKEKGDIPEGYSVSREKKERFSLILESASTNQTSMYLCASSFPPGSTPLDEQFFGPGTRLTVL.

V usage is TRBV5-1 and J usage is TRBJ2-7, with TRBD1 identical over 7 bases. Per the germline V gene, CDR1 is SGHRS and CDR2 is YFSETQ. The CDR3 extends over 14 amino acids. J gave up 4 bases and V 6 bases, and 10 bases lay outside the gene matches. CDR3 sequence reads: CASTPGTENYEQYF. Written as DNA, the CDR3 is TGCGCCAGCACCCCCGGGACAGAAAATTACGAGCAGTACTTC.

V usage is TRBV5-1 and J usage is TRBJ2-3; D unclear. Trimming took 1 base from V and 4 from J, leaving 10 bases between them. CDR1 SGHRS and CDR2 YFSETQ come from the germline V gene. The CDR3 extends over 14 amino acids. The CDR3 region has the DNA TGCGCCAGCAGCTTGCCCCGGGTGGCAGATACGCAGTATTTT. Encoded protein: CASSLPRVADTQYF.

The V call is TRBV4-2, the J call TRBJ2-1, with 9 bases matching TRBD1. V lost 3 bases to trimming and J lost 3 bases; unmatched junction nucleotides: 3. CDR3 length equals 15 residues. CDR1 and CDR2 (germline): LGHNA, YNFKEQ. CDR3 sequence: CASSQMGQGYNEQFF. CDR3 sequence (DNA): TGTGCCAGCAGCCAGATGGGACAGGGCTACAATGAGCAGTTCTTC.

The chain uses TRBV4-3 and TRBJ1-1; 7 nucleotides match TRBD1. Germline V lookup: CDR1 LGHNA, CDR2 YSLEER. The length of the CDR3 is 14 residues. The J segment lost 1 base and the V segment lost 3 bases, leaving 2 bases of the junction unmatched. The CDR3 loop reads CASSHQGENTEAFF. CDR3 sequence (DNA): TGCGCCAGCAGCCATCAGGGGGAGAACACTGAAGCTTTCTTT.

In DNA, the CDR3 is TGTGCCAGCAGCTGGCCCGGGGACACCCCAGAGCAGTTCTTC. This encodes CASSWPGDTPEQFF. This sequence joins TRBV11-2 and TRBJ2-1; possible D gene TRBD1, 6 bases. This CDR3 region has 14 residues. CDR1 is SGHAT and CDR2 is FQNNGV in the germline V gene. The V end lost 4 bases, the J end lost 10 bases, and 17 bases lay between the germline ends.

This chain uses TRBV5-6 with TRBJ2-1; D not certain. Germline CDR1 reads SGHDT; CDR2 reads YYEEEE. Deletions cut 5 bases from V and 2 bases from J, with 14 bases between. The CDR3 spans 15 residues. The CDR3 loop reads CASSSTLFAYNEQFF. The CDR3 region has the DNA TGTGCCAGCAGTTCAACTTTGTTTGCCTACAATGAGCAGTTCTTC. Filled out from reference TRBV5-6 and TRBJ2-1, the complete variable domain reads DAGVTQSPTHLIKTRGQQVTLRCSPKSGHDTVSWYQQALGQGPQFIFQYYEEEERQRGNFPDRFSGHQFPNYSSELNVNALLLGDSALYLCASSSTLFAYNEQFFGPGTRLTVL.

CDR3 sequence (DNA): TGTGCCAGCAGCGCCCCACTCTTGATGGCGGAGAACAATGAGCAGTTCTTC. Its translation is CASSAPLLMAENNEQFF. The V gene is TRBV9, the J gene TRBJ2-1, with D uncertain. There are 17 residues in the CDR3. Germline CDR1 SGDLS, CDR2 YYNGEE. Trimming pared 3 bases from V and 5 bases from J, leaving 21 bases between.

V usage is TRBV30 and J usage is TRBJ1-2; D is uncertain. This CDR3 region has 12 residues. The germline V gene has CDR1 GTSNPN and CDR2 SVGIG (reference sequence). Trimming took 0 bases from V and 7 from J, leaving 9 bases between them. CDR3 in amino acids: CAWSVGGGGYTF. CDR3 sequence (DNA): TGTGCCTGGAGTGTTGGTGGCGGTGGCTACACCTTC. The whole variable domain, remainder taken from reference TRBV30 and TRBJ1-2, is SQTIHQWPATLVQPVGSPLSLECTVEGTSNPNLYWYRQAAGRGLQLLFYSVGIGQISSEVPQNLSASRPQDRQFILSSKKLLLSDSGFYLCAWSVGGGGYTFGSGTRLTVV.

The V call is TRBV2, the J call TRBJ2-7, with 8 bases fitting TRBD1. Looked up from germline, CDR1 is SNHLY and CDR2 is FYNNEI. CDR3 size: 14 residues. The ends lost 5 bases at V and 1 base at J; junction bases unmatched: 4. CDR3 DNA sequence: TGTGCCAGCAGTAGGGACAGGCAATCCTACGAGCAGTACTTC. Translated, it gives CASSRDRQSYEQYF.

CDR3 coding DNA: TGTGCCAGCAGTCGCGGACAGGGTCAATCACCCCTCCACTTT. Its translation: CASSRGQGQSPLHF. V usage is TRBV6-5 and J usage is TRBJ1-6, with 8 positions matching TRBD1. CDR3 length equals 14 residues. Germline V gene lookup returns CDR1 MNHEY and CDR2 SVGAGI. V shed 5 bases, J shed 10 bases, and the junction held 7 bases outside the gene matches.

V gene TRBV18 combines with J gene TRBJ2-3; TRBD2 aligns across 14 bases. After removal of 0 bases from V and 4 bases from J, the junction contained 12 bases not matched to a gene. Germline-derived CDR1 and CDR2 are KGHSH and LQKENI. There are 20 residues in the CDR3. DNA for the CDR3: TGTGCCAGCTCACCACCGGGTAGACTAGCGGGGGGGCCATATGCAGATACGCAGTATTTT. Residues: CASSPPGRLAGGPYADTQYF.

Written as DNA, the CDR3 is TGTGCCAGCAGCTTTCGACTAGCGGGGGCCTACGAGCAGTACTTC. This codes for CASSFRLAGAYEQYF. V gene TRBV5-6 combines with J gene TRBJ2-7, with 12 bases aligning to TRBD2. V trimming: 2 bases; J trimming: 2 bases; junction bases outside the gene matches: 2. Germline V CDR1 and CDR2: SGHDT, YYEEEE. The CDR3 extends over 15 amino acids. The entire variable domain, with the rest obtained from reference TRBV5-6 and TRBJ2-7, is as follows: DAGVTQSPTHLIKTRGQQVTLRCSPKSGHDTVSWYQQALGQGPQFIFQYYEEEERQRGNFPDRFSGHQFPNYSSELNVNALLLGDSALYLCASSFRLAGAYEQYFGPGTRLTVT.

The chain couples TRBV2 to TRBJ2-7, with TRBD1 identical over 10 bases. The CDR3 has 16 residues. Germline V gene data show CDR1 as SNHLY and CDR2 as FYNNEI. With V trimmed by 5 bases and J by 0 bases, 7 bases remained unmatched. The CDR3 region is CASSLGGQGYSYEQYF. As DNA, the CDR3 is TGTGCCAGCAGTCTTGGGGGACAGGGGTACTCCTACGAGCAGTACTTC. Full variable domain (outside the CDR3, taken from reference TRBV2 and TRBJ2-7): EPEVTQTPSHQVTQMGQEVILRCVPISNHLYFYWYRQILGQKVEFLVSFYNNEISEKSEIFDDQFSVERPDGSNFTLKIRSTKLEDSAMYFCASSLGGQGYSYEQYFGPGTRLTVT.

V is TRBV5-1 and J is TRBJ2-5; 9 nucleotides align to TRBD2. This CDR3 contains 18 residues. J lost 2 bases, V lost 0 bases, and 11 bases had no gene match. CDR1 and CDR2 (germline): SGHRS, YFSETQ. CDR3 residues: CASSLALSGGFRQETQYF. The CDR3 nucleotides are TGCGCCAGCAGCTTGGCCCTCAGCGGGGGGTTTCGGCAAGAGACCCAGTACTTC.